This is a list of T cell receptor beta chains from one sample in a study of cytomegalovirus exposure and HLA in healthy donors. Assay used: immunoSEQ multiplex PCR; TCRdb lists only in-frame clones, some missing. Seen here are around 300,000 clones, roughly 86% observed once, and the top ten hold approximately 2%. What was sequenced was PBMCs. These receptors all stem from a woman aged 35 to 49 in good health and CMV-seropositive. Both conserved end residues are part of each CDR3. A D gene is named only where the DNA matches it firmly. Size values are once, few and many counts, or a class for expanded clones, and some rows have none.

>TRBJ2-6|NA|16|once|TRBV5-8
CASSLTGSYGANVLTF
TGTGCCAGCAGCTTGACAGGGTCTTATGGGGCCAACGTCCTGACTTTC
>TRBJ2-1|TRBD2|13|few|TRBV5-1
CASSWGTNNEQFF
TGCGCCAGCAGCTGGGGGACTAACAATGAGCAGTTCTTC
>TRBJ2-5|NA|14|NA|TRBV29-1
CSVASGVRQETQYF
TGCAGCGTTGCATCGGGAGTAAGGCAAGAGACCCAGTACTTC
>TRBJ2-1|TRBD2|15|NA|TRBV6-4
CASSVREVGKDEQFF
TGTGCCAGCAGTGTGCGGGAGGTGGGGAAGGATGAGCAGTTCTTC
>TRBJ1-6|NA|16|once|TRBV5-4
CASTSRGGFYNSPLHF
TGTGCCAGCACCTCCCGGGGAGGGTTCTATAATTCACCCCTCCACTTT
>TRBJ1-2|NA|13|NA|TRBV10-3
CAISPDSNYGYTF
TGTGCCATCAGCCCGGACAGTAACTATGGCTACACCTTC
>TRBJ1-5|NA|15|NA|TRBV28
CASSFSHGGHQPQHF
TGTGCCAGCAGTTTTAGTCATGGAGGCCATCAGCCCCAGCATTTT
>TRBJ1-1|TRBD1|15|NA|TRBV7-9
CASSHGQGGYTEAFF
TGTGCCAGCAGCCACGGACAGGGGGGATACACTGAAGCTTTCTTT
>TRBJ1-2|NA|15|once|TRBV9
CASSLEPQVKDGYTF
TGTGCCAGCAGTCTAGAACCACAGGTAAAGGATGGCTACACCTTC
>TRBJ1-5|NA|14|few|TRBV6-1
CASGVGGSNQPQHF
TGTGCCAGCGGTGTAGGAGGGAGCAATCAGCCCCAGCATTTT
>TRBJ1-2|NA|12|NA|TRBV28
CASSLAGYGYTF
TGTGCCAGCAGTTTAGCGGGGTATGGCTACACCTTC
>TRBJ2-5|NA|15|NA|TRBV21-1
CASSPWASMQETQYF
TGTGCCAGCAGCCCCTGGGCTAGCATGCAAGAGACCCAGTACTTC
>TRBJ2-2|NA|15|NA|TRBV27
CASSLSRGAAGELFF
TGTGCCAGCAGTTTATCCCGCGGGGCGGCCGGGGAGCTGTTTTTT
>TRBJ1-4|NA|15|NA|TRBV7-2
CASSLGAGLKEKLFF
TGTGCCAGCAGCTTAGGGGCAGGGCTTAAGGAAAAACTGTTTTTT
>TRBJ2-5|NA|18|NA|TRBV4-1
CASSPRVEAGDSEGTQYF
TGCGCCAGCAGCCCGCGGGTCGAAGCGGGCGACAGCGAGGGGACCCAGTACTTC
>TRBJ1-1|TRBD1|15|NA|TRBV5-6
CASSRDRGRRTEAFF
TGTGCCAGCAGCAGAGACAGGGGGCGAAGAACTGAAGCTTTCTTT
>TRBJ1-1|NA|15|NA|TRBV30
CAWSRGGRSVTEAFF
TGTGCCTGGAGTCGGGGAGGGCGGTCTGTGACTGAAGCTTTCTTT
>TRBJ1-5|TRBD1|14|NA|TRBV7-8
CASSFRQGDQPQHF
TGTGCCAGCAGCTTCCGACAGGGCGACCAGCCCCAGCATTTT
>TRBJ2-7|TRBD1|15|NA|TRBV28
CASSSPADRADEQYF
TGTGCCAGCAGTTCCCCTGCGGACAGGGCCGACGAGCAGTACTTC
>TRBJ2-3|TRBD2|16|NA|TRBV7-6
CASSPESSGTADTQYF
TGTGCCAGCAGCCCGGAGTCTAGCGGGACCGCAGATACGCAGTATTTT
>TRBJ2-7|NA|14|NA|TRBV5-8
CASSLAQVFYEQYF
TGTGCCAGCAGCCTCGCACAGGTTTTCTACGAGCAGTACTTC
>TRBJ2-7|TRBD2|14|few|TRBV19
CASSRTSGPYEQYF
TGTGCCAGTAGCCGGACTAGCGGCCCCTACGAGCAGTACTTC
>TRBJ2-3|NA|16|once|TRBV7-9
CASSLANSGHLDTQYF
TGTGCCAGCAGCTTAGCGAACTCCGGACATTTAGATACGCAGTATTTT
>TRBJ2-4|TRBD2|19|NA|TRBV11-3
CASSLDDLAGGPTKNSQYF
TGTGCCAGCAGCTTAGATGACTTAGCGGGAGGGCCCACCAAAAACAGTCAGTACTTC
>TRBJ2-1|TRBD2|18|NA|TRBV19
CASSIQGGTSGRLNEQFF
TGTGCCAGTAGTATACAGGGGGGGACTAGCGGGAGACTTAATGAGCAGTTCTTC
>TRBJ2-1|NA|15|NA|TRBV19
CASSIAGVARSEQFF
TGTGCCAGTAGTATTGCAGGAGTAGCGCGGAGTGAGCAGTTCTTC
>TRBJ1-5|NA|17|NA|TRBV18
CASSPSGGGYSNQPQHF
TGTGCCAGCTCACCCTCGGGAGGCGGCTATAGCAATCAGCCCCAGCATTTT
>TRBJ1-5|NA|14|once|TRBV27
CASSQGHLVQPQHF
TGTGCCAGCAGCCAGGGACACCTCGTTCAGCCCCAGCATTTT
>TRBJ2-7|NA|13|NA|TRBV28
CASSLTVLYEQYF
TGTGCCAGCAGTTTGACAGTGCTCTACGAGCAGTACTTC
>TRBJ2-7|NA|14|NA|TRBV11-3
CASSLVAGTYEQYF
TGTGCCAGCAGCTTAGTTGCGGGAACCTACGAGCAGTACTTC
>TRBJ1-1|TRBD1|14|NA|TRBV7-2
CASSSTTGNTEAFF
TGTGCCAGCAGCTCGACGACAGGGAACACTGAAGCTTTTTTT
>TRBJ2-1|NA|14|NA|TRBV9
CASSVGGGHNEQFF
TGTGCCAGCAGCGTAGGAGGCGGGCACAATGAGCAGTTCTTC
>TRBJ2-5|NA|15|NA|TRBV18
CASSDNRLSQETQYF
TGTGCCAGCTCGGATAACAGGCTTTCCCAAGAGACCCAGTACTTC
>TRBJ1-5|TRBD1|15|NA|TRBV5-1
CASSFGTGDNQPQHF
TGCGCCAGCAGCTTCGGGACAGGGGACAATCAGCCCCAGCATTTT
>TRBJ1-5|NA|15|NA|TRBV7-2
CASSPDIWGGPSQHF
TGTGCCAGCAGCCCTGACATTTGGGGCGGTCCGTCCCAGCATTTT
>TRBJ1-2|NA|13|NA|TRBV6-5
CASRGALVYGYTF
TGTGCCAGCAGAGGGGCTCTCGTCTACGGCTACACCTTC
>TRBJ1-2|TRBD1|13|NA|TRBV6-5
CASTSTGGYGYTF
TGTGCCAGCACCTCAACAGGGGGCTATGGCTACACCTTC
>TRBJ1-2|TRBD1|17|once|TRBV2
CASSELGQGPATYGYTF
TGTGCCAGCAGTGAATTGGGACAGGGACCCGCCACCTATGGCTACACCTTC
>TRBJ2-1|TRBD2|15|few|TRBV25-1
CASSEVGGRHNEQFF
TGTGCCAGCAGCGAGGTGGGAGGGAGGCACAATGAGCAGTTCTTC
>TRBJ1-3|NA|15|NA|TRBV19
CASKTSAVSGNTIYF
TGTGCCAGTAAGACATCGGCAGTCTCTGGAAACACCATATATTTT
>TRBJ2-1|TRBD2|17|once|TRBV7-9
CATQAGAKTSPKDEQFF
TGTGCCACACAGGCCGGCGCTAAGACTAGCCCCAAAGATGAGCAGTTCTTC
>TRBJ1-3|NA|15|NA|TRBV28
CASRSLGLSGNTIYF
TGTGCCAGCAGATCCCTGGGACTCTCTGGAAACACCATATATTTT
>TRBJ2-2|TRBD2|12|NA|TRBV27
CGSGTLPGELFF
TGTGGGAGCGGGACCTTACCCGGGGAGCTGTTTTTT
>TRBJ2-7|TRBD2|16|NA|TRBV7-9
CASSFLLAGTPGEQYF
TGTGCCAGCAGCTTCCTACTAGCGGGGACGCCAGGCGAGCAGTACTTC
>TRBJ2-7|NA|13|NA|TRBV5-4
CASSLHRAYEQYF
TGTGCCAGCAGCTTGCACAGAGCCTACGAGCAGTACTTC
>TRBJ2-3|NA|18|NA|TRBV5-1
CASSRGTVRGVSTDTQYF
TGCGCCAGCAGCCGCGGGACAGTGCGGGGGGTTAGCACAGATACGCAGTATTTT